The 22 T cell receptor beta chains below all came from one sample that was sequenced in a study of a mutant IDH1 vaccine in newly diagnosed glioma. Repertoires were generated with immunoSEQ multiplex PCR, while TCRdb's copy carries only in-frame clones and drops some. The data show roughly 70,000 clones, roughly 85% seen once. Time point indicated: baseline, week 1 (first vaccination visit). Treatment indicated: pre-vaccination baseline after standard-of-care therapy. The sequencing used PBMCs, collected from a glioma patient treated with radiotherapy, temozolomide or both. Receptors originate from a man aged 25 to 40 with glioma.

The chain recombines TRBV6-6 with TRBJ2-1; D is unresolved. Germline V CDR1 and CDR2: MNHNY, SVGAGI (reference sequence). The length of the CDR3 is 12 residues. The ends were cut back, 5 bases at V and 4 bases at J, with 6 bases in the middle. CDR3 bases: TGTGCCAGCAGTGCCCAATACAATGAGCAGTTCTTC. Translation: CASSAQYNEQFF.

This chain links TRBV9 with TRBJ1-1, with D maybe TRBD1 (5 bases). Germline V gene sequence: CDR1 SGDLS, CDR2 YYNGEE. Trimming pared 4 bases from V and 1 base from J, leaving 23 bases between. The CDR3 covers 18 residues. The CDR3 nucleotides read TGTGCCAGCAGCCCGGGGGGAGGGCTTTCTCTGGAGAACACTGAAGCTTTCTTT. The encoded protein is CASSPGGGLSLENTEAFF.

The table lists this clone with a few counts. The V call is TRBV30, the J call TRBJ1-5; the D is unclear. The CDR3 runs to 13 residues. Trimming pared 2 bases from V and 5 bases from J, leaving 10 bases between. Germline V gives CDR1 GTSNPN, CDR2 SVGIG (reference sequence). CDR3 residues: CAWSSQAYQPQHF. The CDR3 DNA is TGTGCCTGGAGTTCCCAGGCTTATCAGCCCCAGCATTTT.

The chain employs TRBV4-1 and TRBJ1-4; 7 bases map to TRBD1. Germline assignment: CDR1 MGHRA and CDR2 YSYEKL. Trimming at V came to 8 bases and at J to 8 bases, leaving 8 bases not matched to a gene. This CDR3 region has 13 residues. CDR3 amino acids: CASGSRGGEKLFF. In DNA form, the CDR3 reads TGCGCCAGCGGCTCCAGGGGGGGAGAAAAACTGTTTTTT.

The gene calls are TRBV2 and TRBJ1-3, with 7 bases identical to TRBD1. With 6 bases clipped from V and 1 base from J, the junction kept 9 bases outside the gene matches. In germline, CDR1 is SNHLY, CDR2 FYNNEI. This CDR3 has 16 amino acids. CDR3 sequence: CASRLTRGSSGNTIYF. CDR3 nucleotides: TGTGCCAGCAGGCTGACCAGGGGGAGTTCTGGAAACACCATATATTTT.

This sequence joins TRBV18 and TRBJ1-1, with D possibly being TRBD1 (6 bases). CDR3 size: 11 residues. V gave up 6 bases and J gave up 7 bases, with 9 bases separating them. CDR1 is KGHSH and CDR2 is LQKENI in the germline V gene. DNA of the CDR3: TGTGCCAGCTCCGAGGGGGGTGAAGCTTTCTTT. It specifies CASSEGGEAFF.

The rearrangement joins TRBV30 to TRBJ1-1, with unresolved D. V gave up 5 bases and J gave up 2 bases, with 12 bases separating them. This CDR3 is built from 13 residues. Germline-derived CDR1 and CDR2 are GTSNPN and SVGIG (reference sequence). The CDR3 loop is CAWDRRGNTEAFF. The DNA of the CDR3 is TGTGCCTGGGATCGGCGGGGAAACACTGAAGCTTTCTTT.

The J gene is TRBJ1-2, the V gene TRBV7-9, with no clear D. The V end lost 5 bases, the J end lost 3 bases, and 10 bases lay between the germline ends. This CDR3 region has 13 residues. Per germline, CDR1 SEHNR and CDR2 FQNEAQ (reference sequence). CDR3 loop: CASSPDIHYGYTF. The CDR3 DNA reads TGTGCCAGCAGCCCGGATATTCACTATGGCTACACCTTC.

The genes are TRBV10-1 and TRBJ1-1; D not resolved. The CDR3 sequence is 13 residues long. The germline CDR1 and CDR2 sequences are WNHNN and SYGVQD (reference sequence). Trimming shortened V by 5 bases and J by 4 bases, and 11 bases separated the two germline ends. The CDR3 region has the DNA TGCGCCAGCAGTCAAACCTCCGGCACTGAAGCTTTCTTT. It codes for CASSQTSGTEAFF.

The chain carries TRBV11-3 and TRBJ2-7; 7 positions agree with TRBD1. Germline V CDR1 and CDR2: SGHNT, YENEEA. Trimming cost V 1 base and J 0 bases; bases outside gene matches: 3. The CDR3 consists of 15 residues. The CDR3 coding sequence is TGTGCCAGCAGCTTAGGGACAGGTAGCTCCTACGAGCAGTACTTC. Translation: CASSLGTGSSYEQYF.

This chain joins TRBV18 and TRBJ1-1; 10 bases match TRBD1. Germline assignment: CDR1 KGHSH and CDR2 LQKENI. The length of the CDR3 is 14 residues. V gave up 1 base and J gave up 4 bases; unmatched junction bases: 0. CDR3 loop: CASSPRTGGTEAFF. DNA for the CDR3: TGTGCCAGCTCACCACGGACAGGGGGCACTGAAGCTTTCTTT.

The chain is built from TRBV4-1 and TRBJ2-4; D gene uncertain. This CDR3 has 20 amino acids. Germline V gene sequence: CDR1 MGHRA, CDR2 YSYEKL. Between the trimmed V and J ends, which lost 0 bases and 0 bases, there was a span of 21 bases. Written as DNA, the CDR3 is TGCGCCAGCAGCCAAGATCTCCCCGTGATGGAGAGGCCAGCCAAAAACATTCAGTACTTC. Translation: CASSQDLPVMERPAKNIQYF.

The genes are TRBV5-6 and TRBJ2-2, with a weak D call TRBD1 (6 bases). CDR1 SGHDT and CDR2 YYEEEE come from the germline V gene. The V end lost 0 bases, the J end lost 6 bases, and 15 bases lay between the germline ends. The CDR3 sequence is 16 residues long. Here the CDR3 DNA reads TGTGCCAGCAGCTTGGAGGTACAGGGAGTACCCGGGGAGCTGTTTTTT. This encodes CASSLEVQGVPGELFF.

The CDR3 region is CASRPGSSGGQETQYF. The CDR3 coding sequence is TGCGCCAGCAGACCAGGGTCTAGCGGGGGTCAAGAGACCCAGTACTTC. The chain carries TRBV5-1 and TRBJ2-5; 10 bases match TRBD2. This CDR3 has 16 amino acids. Germline-derived CDR1 and CDR2 are SGHRS and YFSETQ. The V gene end was trimmed by 5 bases and the J gene end by 2 bases; junction bases not matched to a gene: 9.

The CDR3 here is CASNSSPTGNYEQYF. In DNA form, the CDR3 reads TGTGCCAGCAACTCCTCTCCTACGGGGAACTACGAGCAGTACTTC. The rearrangement joins TRBV28 to TRBJ2-7, with a weak D call TRBD2 (5 bases). Germline V gives CDR1 MDHEN, CDR2 SYDVKM. V lost 7 bases and J lost 3, with 19 bases in between. The CDR3 totals 15 residues.

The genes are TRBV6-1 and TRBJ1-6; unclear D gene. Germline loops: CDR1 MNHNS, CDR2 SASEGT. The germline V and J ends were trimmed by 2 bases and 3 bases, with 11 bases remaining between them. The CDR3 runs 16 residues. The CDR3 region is CASSEIPEVYNSPLHF. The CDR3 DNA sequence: TGTGCCAGCAGTGAAATCCCTGAGGTCTATAATTCACCCCTCCACTTT.

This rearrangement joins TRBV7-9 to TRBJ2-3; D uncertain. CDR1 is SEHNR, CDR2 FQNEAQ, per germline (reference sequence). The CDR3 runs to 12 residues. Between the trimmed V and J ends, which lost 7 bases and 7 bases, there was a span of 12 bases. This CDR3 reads CASTLPRNTQYF. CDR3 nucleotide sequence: TGTGCCAGCACCCTACCCCGTAATACGCAGTATTTT.

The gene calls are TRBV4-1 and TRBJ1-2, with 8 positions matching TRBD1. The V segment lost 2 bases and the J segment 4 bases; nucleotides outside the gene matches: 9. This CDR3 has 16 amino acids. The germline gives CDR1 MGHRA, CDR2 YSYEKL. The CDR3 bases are TGCGCCAGCAGCCAACCGCGACAGGGGCCTGGCTATGGCTACACCTTC. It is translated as CASSQPRQGPGYGYTF.

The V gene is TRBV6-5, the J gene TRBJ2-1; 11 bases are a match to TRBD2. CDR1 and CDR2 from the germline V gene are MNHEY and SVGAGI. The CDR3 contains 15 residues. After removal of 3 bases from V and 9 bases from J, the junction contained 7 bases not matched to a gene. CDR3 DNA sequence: TGTGCCAGCAGTTATGTCCTAGCGGGGGGTCCTGAGCAGTTCTTC. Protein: CASSYVLAGGPEQFF.

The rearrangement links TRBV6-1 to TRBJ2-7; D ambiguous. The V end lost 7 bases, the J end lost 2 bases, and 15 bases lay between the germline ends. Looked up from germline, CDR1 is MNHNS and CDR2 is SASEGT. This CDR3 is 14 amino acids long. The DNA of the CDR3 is TGTGCCAGCAAGAGGTGGGCGACCACCTACGAGCAGTACTTC. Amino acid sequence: CASKRWATTYEQYF.

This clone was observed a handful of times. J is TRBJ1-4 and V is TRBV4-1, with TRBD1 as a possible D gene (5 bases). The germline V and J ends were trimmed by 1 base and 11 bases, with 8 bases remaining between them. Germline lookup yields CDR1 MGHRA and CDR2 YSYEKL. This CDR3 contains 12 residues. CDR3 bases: TGCGCCAGCAGCCAAGTTCAGGGTAAACTGTTTTTT. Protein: CASSQVQGKLFF.

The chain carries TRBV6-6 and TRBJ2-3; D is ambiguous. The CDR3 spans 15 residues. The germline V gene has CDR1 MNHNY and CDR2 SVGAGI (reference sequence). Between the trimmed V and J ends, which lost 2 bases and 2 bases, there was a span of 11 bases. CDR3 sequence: CASSYRSSHTDTQYF. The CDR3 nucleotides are TGTGCCAGCAGTTACAGGTCCAGCCACACAGATACGCAGTATTTT.